The T cell receptor beta chain described here comes from a study of T cell responses to AZD1222 COVID-19 vaccine. Overall study context: Doses given second, at about 4 or about 12 weeks, were pooled.

Trimming took 5 bases from V and 4 from J; bases not matched to a gene: 6. Looked up from germline, CDR1 is GTSNPN and CDR2 is SVGIG (reference sequence). The CDR3 has 13 amino acids. Study-wide results and limits: Baseline antibody screening turned up just a handful of seropositive AZD1222 recipients. The donor cohort was predominantly white British with a female majority, and clonal diversity may have been underestimated. Variant regions that are unmutated are reportedly the target of nearly half of spike-specific TCRs.

About this clone itself: Its antigen is currently unknown.

Method: immunoSEQ multiplex PCR; TCRdb's copy keeps in-frame clones and lacks some. The sample lists tens of thousands of clones, approximately 85% occurring once. The chain has TRBV30 and TRBJ1-1, with TRBD1 identical over 8 bases. The clonotype comes from an adult in good health. The source was peripheral blood, collected on day 0 of AZD1222 vaccination. The CDR3 DNA follows: TGTGCCTGGGCCAGGGGGCTGGGCACTGAAGCTTTCTTT. Amino acids: CAWARGLGTEAFF.